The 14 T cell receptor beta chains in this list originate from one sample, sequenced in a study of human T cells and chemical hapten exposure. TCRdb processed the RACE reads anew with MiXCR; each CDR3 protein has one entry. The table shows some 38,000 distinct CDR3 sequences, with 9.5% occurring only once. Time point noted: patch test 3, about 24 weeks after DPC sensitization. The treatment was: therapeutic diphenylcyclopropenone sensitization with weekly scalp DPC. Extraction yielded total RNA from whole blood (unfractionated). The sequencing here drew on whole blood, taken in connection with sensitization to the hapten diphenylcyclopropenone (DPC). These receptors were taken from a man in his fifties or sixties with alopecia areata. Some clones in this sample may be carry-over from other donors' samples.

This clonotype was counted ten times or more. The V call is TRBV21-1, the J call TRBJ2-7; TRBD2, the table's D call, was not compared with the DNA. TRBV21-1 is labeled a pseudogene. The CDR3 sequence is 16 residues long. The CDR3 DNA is TGTGCCAGCAGCAAAGCGCTTTATAACGGGAGCTACGAGCAGTACTTC. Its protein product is CASSKALYNGSYEQYF.

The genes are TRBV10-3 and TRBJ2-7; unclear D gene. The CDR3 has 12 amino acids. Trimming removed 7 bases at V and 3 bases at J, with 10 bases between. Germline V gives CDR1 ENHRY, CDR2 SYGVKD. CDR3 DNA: TGTGCCATCAAGGACGCACTCTACGAGCAGTACTTC. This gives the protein CAIKDALYEQYF.

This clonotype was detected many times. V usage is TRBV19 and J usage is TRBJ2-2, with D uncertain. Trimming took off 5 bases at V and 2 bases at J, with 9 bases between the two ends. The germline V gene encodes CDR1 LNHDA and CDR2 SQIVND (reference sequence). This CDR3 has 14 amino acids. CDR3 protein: CASSLRRNTGELFF. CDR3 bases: TGTGCCAGTAGTTTACGGAGAAACACCGGGGAGCTGTTTTTT.

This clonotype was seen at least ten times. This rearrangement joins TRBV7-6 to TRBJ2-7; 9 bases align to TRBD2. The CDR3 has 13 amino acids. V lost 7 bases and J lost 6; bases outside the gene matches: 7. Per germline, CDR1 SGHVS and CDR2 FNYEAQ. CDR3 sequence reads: CASTAGGRFEQYF. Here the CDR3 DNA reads TGTGCCAGCACGGCGGGAGGGCGTTTCGAGCAGTACTTC.

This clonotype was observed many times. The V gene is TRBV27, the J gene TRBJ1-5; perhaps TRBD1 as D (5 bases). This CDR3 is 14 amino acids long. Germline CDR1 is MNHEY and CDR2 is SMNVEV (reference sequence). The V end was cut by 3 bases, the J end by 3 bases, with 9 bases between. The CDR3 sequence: CASSLGGYNQPQHF. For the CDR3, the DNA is TGTGCCAGCAGTTTGGGGGGTTACAATCAGCCCCAGCATTTT.

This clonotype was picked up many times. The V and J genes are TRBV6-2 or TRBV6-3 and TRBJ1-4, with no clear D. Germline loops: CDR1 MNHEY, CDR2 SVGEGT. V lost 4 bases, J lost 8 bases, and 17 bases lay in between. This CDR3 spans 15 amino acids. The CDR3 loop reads CASSSRPPAGEKLFF. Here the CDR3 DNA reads TGTGCCAGCAGTTCCCGTCCTCCGGCCGGCGAAAAACTGTTTTTT.

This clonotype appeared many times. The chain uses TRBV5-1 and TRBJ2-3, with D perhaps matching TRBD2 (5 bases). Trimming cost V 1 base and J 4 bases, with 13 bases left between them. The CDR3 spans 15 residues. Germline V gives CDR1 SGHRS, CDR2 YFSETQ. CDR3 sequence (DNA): TGCGCCAGCAGCTTGATCGCTAGCAGCTCAGATACGCAGTATTTT. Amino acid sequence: CASSLIASSSDTQYF.

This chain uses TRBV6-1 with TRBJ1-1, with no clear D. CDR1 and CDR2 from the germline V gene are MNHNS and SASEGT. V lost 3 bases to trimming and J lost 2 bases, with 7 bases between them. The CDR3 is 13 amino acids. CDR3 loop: CASSDRRNTEAFF. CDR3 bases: TGTGCCAGCAGTGACAGAAGAAACACTGAAGCTTTCTTT.

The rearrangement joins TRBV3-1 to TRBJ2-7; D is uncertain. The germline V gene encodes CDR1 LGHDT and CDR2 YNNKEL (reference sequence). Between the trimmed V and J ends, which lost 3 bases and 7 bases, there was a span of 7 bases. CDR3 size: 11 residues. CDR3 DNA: TGTGCCAGCAGCCATTTGCAAGAGCAGTACTTC. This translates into CASSHLQEQYF.

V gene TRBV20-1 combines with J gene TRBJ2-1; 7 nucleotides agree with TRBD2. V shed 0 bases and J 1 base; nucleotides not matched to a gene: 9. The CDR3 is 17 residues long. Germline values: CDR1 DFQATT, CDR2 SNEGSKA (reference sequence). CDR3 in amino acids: CSAREGGTGFSYNEQFF. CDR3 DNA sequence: TGCAGTGCTAGAGAGGGAGGGACGGGATTTTCCTACAATGAGCAGTTCTTC.

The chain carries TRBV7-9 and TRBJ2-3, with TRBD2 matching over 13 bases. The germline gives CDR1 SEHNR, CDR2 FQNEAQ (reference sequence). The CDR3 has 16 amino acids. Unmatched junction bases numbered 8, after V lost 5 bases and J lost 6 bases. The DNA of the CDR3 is TGTGCCAGCAGCCCTATCGGGACTAGCGGGGCGGATACGCAGTATTTT. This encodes CASSPIGTSGADTQYF. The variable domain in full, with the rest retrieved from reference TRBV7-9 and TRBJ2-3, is DTGVSQNPRHKITKRGQNVTFRCDPISEHNRLYWYRQTLGQGPEFLTYFQNEAQLEKSRLLSDRFSAERPKGSFSTLEIQRTEQGDSAMYLCASSPIGTSGADTQYFGPGTRLTVL.

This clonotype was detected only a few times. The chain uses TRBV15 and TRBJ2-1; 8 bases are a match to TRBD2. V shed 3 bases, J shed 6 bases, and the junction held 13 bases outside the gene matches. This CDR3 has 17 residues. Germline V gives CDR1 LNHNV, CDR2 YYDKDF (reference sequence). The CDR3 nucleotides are TGTGCCACCAGCAGGGGACTTAGCGGGATTCGGGTCAATGAGCAGTTCTTC. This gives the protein CATSRGLSGIRVNEQFF.

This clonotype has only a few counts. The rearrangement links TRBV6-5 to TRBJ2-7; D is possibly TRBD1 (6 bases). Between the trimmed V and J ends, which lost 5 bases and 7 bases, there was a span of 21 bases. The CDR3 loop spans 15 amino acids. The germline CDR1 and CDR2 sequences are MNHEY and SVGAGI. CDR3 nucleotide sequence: TGTGCCAGCAGTAGGTCGACAGGCCCGAAGGTAGAGCAGTACTTC. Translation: CASSRSTGPKVEQYF.

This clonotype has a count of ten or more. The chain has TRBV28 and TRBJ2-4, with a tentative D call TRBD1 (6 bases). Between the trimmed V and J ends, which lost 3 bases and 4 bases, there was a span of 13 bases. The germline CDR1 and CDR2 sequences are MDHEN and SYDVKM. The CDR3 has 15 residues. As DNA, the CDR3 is TGTGCCAGCAGTTTCCGTCCGGGACAAAAAAACATTCAGTACTTC. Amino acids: CASSFRPGQKNIQYF.